The 26 T cell receptor beta chains below were found in one sample sequenced in a study of shared clonotypes between healthy human individuals. Clones were read by immunoSEQ multiplex PCR, and TCRdb kept only the in-frame ones, dropping some. The sample has 2,100,000 or so clones, nearly 97% seen once. The source material was naive CD4+ T cells sorted from blood. Subset given: CD45RA+ positively selected. These receptors came from a man between 18 and 35 years old in good health.

This chain uses TRBV7-8 with TRBJ2-1; 11 bases fit TRBD2. Trimming took 4 bases from V and 10 from J; bases not matched to a gene: 6. The CDR3 sequence is 14 residues long. CDR1 is SGHVS, CDR2 FQNEAQ, per germline. The CDR3 DNA reads TGTGCCAGCAGCTACACTAGCGGGAGTGGCGAGCAGTTCTTC. Protein: CASSYTSGSGEQFF. Full variable domain (outside the CDR3, taken from reference TRBV7-8 and TRBJ2-1): GAGVSQSPRYKVAKRGQDVALRCDPISGHVSLFWYQQALGQGPEFLTYFQNEAQLDKSGLPSDRFFAERPEGSVSTLKIQRTQQEDSAVYLCASSYTSGSGEQFFGPGTRLTVL.

The chain carries TRBV5-4 and TRBJ2-2; D remains ambiguous. V dropped 3 bases and J dropped 5 bases, with 14 bases sitting between them. This CDR3 comprises 15 residues. Germline V gives CDR1 SGHNT, CDR2 YYREEE (reference sequence). The CDR3 spells CASSSSPGPTGELFF. CDR3 sequence (DNA): TGTGCCAGCAGCTCCTCCCCCGGGCCAACCGGGGAGCTGTTTTTT.

This clone is a singleton in its sample. The sample contains more than one DNA sequence encoding this CDR3. V gene TRBV7-2 combines with J gene TRBJ2-2; D is ambiguous. Germline V gene lookup returns CDR1 SGHTA and CDR2 FQGNSA. Trimming removed 2 bases from V and 5 bases from J, with 3 bases in between. The CDR3 totals 12 residues. CDR3 bases: TGTGCCAGCAGCTTACTAACCGGGGAGCTGTTTTTT. Its translation is CASSLLTGELFF.

As regards this clone: This specimen includes other DNA sequences encoding the same CDR3. CDR3 amino acids: CASSRDRGDTEAFF. DNA of the CDR3: TGTGCCAGCAGCAGGGACAGGGGCGACACTGAAGCTTTCTTT. The genes are TRBV7-9 and TRBJ1-1, with 10 bases that match TRBD1. The CDR3 consists of 14 residues. CDR1 is SEHNR, CDR2 FQNEAQ, per germline (reference sequence). After removal of 5 bases from V and 3 bases from J, the junction contained 3 bases not matched to a gene. The full variable domain, its missing parts supplied by reference TRBV7-9 and TRBJ1-1, is DTGVSQNPRHKITKRGQNVTFRCDPISEHNRLYWYRQTLGQGPEFLTYFQNEAQLEKSRLLSDRFSAERPKGSFSTLEIQRTEQGDSAMYLCASSRDRGDTEAFFGQGTRLTVV.

The CDR3 protein is CASSARGTVNTEAFF. The CDR3 bases are TGTGCCAGCAGTGCCCGAGGGACGGTGAACACTGAAGCTTTCTTT. The chain employs TRBV27 and TRBJ1-1, with a tentative D call TRBD1 (5 bases). Trimming pared 5 bases from V and 0 bases from J, leaving 13 bases between. CDR3 length equals 15 residues. Germline V lookup: CDR1 MNHEY, CDR2 SMNVEV (reference sequence).

Notes on this clone: Within the sample, other DNA sequences also encode this same CDR3. V usage is TRBV5-1 and J usage is TRBJ1-6, with 9 nucleotides matching TRBD1. The germline V gene has CDR1 SGHRS and CDR2 YFSETQ. The V gene end was trimmed by 1 base and the J gene end by 10 bases; junction bases not matched to a gene: 6. CDR3 length equals 15 residues. The chain's CDR3 is CASSLRGQGNSPLHF. CDR3 coding DNA: TGCGCCAGCAGCTTGAGGGGACAGGGTAACTCACCCCTCCACTTT.

This clone appeared once. The V gene is TRBV6-1, the J gene TRBJ1-2; 9 bases fit TRBD1. Germline trimming cut 4 bases from V and 6 bases from J; bases unmatched to any gene: 6. CDR1 is MNHNS and CDR2 is SASEGT in the germline V gene. The CDR3 covers 14 residues. The CDR3 nucleotides read TGTGCCAGCAGTGTAGACAGGGGGATGGATGGCTACACCTTC. Its protein product is CASSVDRGMDGYTF.

This sequence joins TRBV10-3 and TRBJ2-7; D gene ambiguous. V lost 6 bases, J lost 0 bases, and 9 bases lay in between. Germline V gene data show CDR1 as ENHRY and CDR2 as SYGVKD. The CDR3 has 13 amino acids. In nucleotides, the CDR3 is TGTGCCATCAGATCAGGCGGCTCCTACGAGCAGTACTTC. Encoded protein: CAIRSGGSYEQYF.

The genes are TRBV18 and TRBJ1-2; no clear D gene. The V gene's germline CDR1 is KGHSH and CDR2 LQKENI. Trimming removed 4 bases at V and 5 bases at J, with 11 bases between. The CDR3 consists of 13 residues. The CDR3 reads CASSLDAAYGYTF. The CDR3 region has the DNA TGTGCCAGCTCACTGGACGCGGCATATGGCTACACCTTC.

This sequence joins TRBV27 and TRBJ1-1, with no clear D. The CDR3 extends over 13 amino acids. The germline V and J ends were trimmed by 2 bases and 6 bases, with 10 bases remaining between them. Germline-derived CDR1 and CDR2 are MNHEY and SMNVEV (reference sequence). CDR3 bases: TGTGCCAGCAGTTTACGGCTAGCCGCTGAAGCTTTCTTT. Its protein product is CASSLRLAAEAFF.

The genes are TRBV5-4 and TRBJ2-4; 10 bases agree with TRBD2. The CDR3 consists of 18 residues. Germline V gene sequence: CDR1 SGHNT, CDR2 YYREEE (reference sequence). V was pared by 3 bases and J by 3 bases, with 12 bases of the junction left unmatched. The CDR3 loop is CASSSHVPSGSIKNIQYF. The CDR3 nucleotides read TGTGCCAGCAGCTCCCATGTCCCTAGCGGGAGTATCAAAAACATTCAGTACTTC.

The rearrangement joins TRBV18 to TRBJ2-7; 7 bases fit TRBD2. Germline V gene data show CDR1 as KGHSH and CDR2 as LQKENI. The CDR3 has 16 residues. The J segment lost 3 bases and the V segment lost 1 base, leaving 9 bases of the junction unmatched. This chain's CDR3 is CASSPLGSGDLYEQYF. Here the CDR3 DNA reads TGTGCCAGCTCACCACTAGGCAGCGGGGATCTCTACGAGCAGTACTTC.

The chain is built from TRBV2 and TRBJ1-2, with D possibly matching TRBD1 (5 bases). Germline CDR1 SNHLY, CDR2 FYNNEI. The CDR3 runs to 13 residues. Between the trimmed V and J ends, which lost 8 bases and 5 bases, there was a span of 15 bases. CDR3 in DNA: TGTGCCAGCGCAACCGGGACGTATTATGGCTACACCTTC. It codes for CASATGTYYGYTF.

This clone was seen only a few times. The chain joins TRBV7-2 to TRBJ1-2; D remains unclear. The CDR3 totals 12 residues. V lost 6 bases to trimming and J lost 4 bases, with 9 bases between them. Germline V CDR1 and CDR2: SGHTA, FQGNSA. This CDR3 is CASRNFTYGYTF. The DNA of the CDR3 is TGTGCCAGCAGGAACTTTACCTATGGCTACACCTTC.

The genes are TRBV21-1 and TRBJ1-2; the table gives TRBD1 as D, unverified against the DNA. TRBV21-1 is a recognized pseudogene. This CDR3 contains 15 residues. CDR3 DNA: TGTGCCAGCAGCAACCGGGACACCGCCGACTATGGCTACACCTTC. Translating gives CASSNRDTADYGYTF.

As concerns this clone: Within the sample, other DNA sequences also encode this same CDR3. The chain links TRBV2 to TRBJ2-1; no clear D. The CDR3 has 11 residues. Germline-derived CDR1 and CDR2 are SNHLY and FYNNEI. V was cut by 8 bases and J by 4 bases, with 6 bases left in between. The CDR3 here is CASRSYNEQFF. Written as DNA, the CDR3 is TGTGCCAGCCGGTCATACAATGAGCAGTTCTTC.

The V gene is TRBV7-9, the J gene TRBJ2-7; 7 bases are a match to TRBD1. Germline lookup yields CDR1 SEHNR and CDR2 FQNEAQ (reference sequence). After removal of 5 bases from V and 6 bases from J, the junction contained 10 bases not matched to a gene. The length of the CDR3 is 14 residues. The CDR3 sequence: CASSTGQETGEQYF. For the CDR3, the DNA is TGTGCCAGCAGCACCGGACAGGAAACCGGCGAGCAGTACTTC.

The chain carries TRBV6-1 and TRBJ2-5; TRBD1 matches 9 bases. This CDR3 region has 15 residues. Germline CDR1 is MNHNS and CDR2 is SASEGT. V dropped 6 bases and J dropped 2; count of bases not matched to a gene: 7. This chain's CDR3 is CASRGQGTSQETQYF. CDR3 in DNA: TGTGCCAGCAGGGGACAGGGAACTTCGCAAGAGACCCAGTACTTC.

The chain recombines TRBV5-1 with TRBJ1-2; D remains unclear. The V gene's germline CDR1 is SGHRS and CDR2 YFSETQ. The CDR3 consists of 12 residues. V lost 5 bases and J lost 4, with 9 bases in between. The CDR3 DNA follows: TGCGCCAGCAGTGAAGGGAGCTATGGCTACACCTTC. It translates to CASSEGSYGYTF.

J is TRBJ1-2 and V is TRBV30, with D possibly TRBD1 on 6 matching bases. The CDR3 has 11 amino acids. Trimming took off 1 base at V and 10 bases at J, with 10 bases between the two ends. Germline lookup yields CDR1 GTSNPN and CDR2 SVGIG (reference sequence). As DNA, the CDR3 is TGTGCCTGGAGTGCCAGGACAGACTACACCTTC. Translation gives CAWSARTDYTF.

The chain recombines TRBV27 with TRBJ1-5; 8 bases align to TRBD1. The CDR3 loop spans 13 amino acids. Trimming took 9 bases from V and 6 from J; bases not matched to a gene: 7. CDR1 and CDR2 from the germline V gene are MNHEY and SMNVEV (reference sequence). The CDR3 DNA reads TGTGCCAGTAGGCAGGGGGCAGGTCAGCCCCAGCATTTT. Translating it yields CASRQGAGQPQHF.

The chain recombines TRBV15 with TRBJ2-7, with 9 positions matching TRBD2. V was clipped by 0 bases and J by 4 bases; unmatched bases: 7. CDR3 length equals 16 residues. Per the germline V gene, CDR1 is LNHNV and CDR2 is YYDKDF (reference sequence). CDR3 sequence (DNA): TGTGCCACCAGCAGAGAGGCCCTAGCGGGGAGGTACGAGCAGTACTTC. This translates into CATSREALAGRYEQYF.

Points on this clone: In the same sample, other DNA sequences code for this CDR3. The chain has TRBV7-2 and TRBJ2-7; a weak D match, TRBD1 (6 bases). V was trimmed by 5 bases and J by 3 bases, leaving 14 bases between them. Per the germline V gene, CDR1 is SGHTA and CDR2 is FQGNSA. The CDR3 loop spans 14 amino acids. The CDR3, as DNA: TGTGCCAGCAGCCTAGGGGGTTCTTACTACGAGCAGTACTTC. Protein sequence: CASSLGGSYYEQYF.

This chain uses TRBV4-1 with TRBJ2-7, with unresolved D. The V and J ends lost 0 bases and 2 bases respectively, with 11 bases between them. The CDR3 runs 15 residues. CDR1 and CDR2 from the germline V gene are MGHRA and YSYEKL. As DNA, the CDR3 is TGCGCCAGCAGCCAAGAACCCCTACCCACCTACGAGCAGTACTTC. Translation gives CASSQEPLPTYEQYF.

The rearrangement uses TRBV4-1 and TRBJ2-3; weak D call: TRBD2 (6 bases). CDR1 and CDR2 (germline): MGHRA, YSYEKL. With 4 bases removed from V and 0 bases from J, the gap between germline ends came to 8 bases. CDR3 size: 14 residues. CDR3 DNA sequence: TGCGCCAGCAGCCTAGCGGAGAGCACAGATACGCAGTATTTT. Translation gives CASSLAESTDTQYF.

This clone showed up just once. Here the CDR3 DNA reads TGCAGCGTTGTCCCAGGAACAGATACGCAGTATTTT. This gives the protein CSVVPGTDTQYF. The chain combines TRBV29-1 with TRBJ2-3, with no clear D. V dropped 4 bases and J dropped 3 bases, with 8 bases sitting between them. Germline V gene sequence: CDR1 SQVTM, CDR2 ANQGSEA. The CDR3 covers 12 residues.